The rows below give T cell receptor beta chains drawn from one sample of a study of T-cell reconstitution after alpha-beta-depleted transplantation in children. TCRdb called the PCR reads again in MiXCR, with one record for every CDR3 protein. The sample has fewer than 350,000 distinct CDR3 sequences, more than 9% seen once. Source: peripheral blood, taken 180 days after TCRalphabeta/CD19-depleted stem cell transplant. The origin of the receptors is a male patient aged 2 to 9 who had a stem cell transplant for chronic granulomatous disease, so the T cells may come from the graft donor. The CDR3 runs from the conserved cysteine through the conserved F or W. A D gene is named only where the DNA matches it firmly. The size entry is marked missing in some rows and otherwise reads once, few, many or a size class.

>TRBJ2-1|TRBV27|TRBD2|many
TGTGCCAGCAGTTTGCCCCCTTCGTGGGGGGGGACCTACAATGAGCAGTTCTTC
CASSLPPSWGGTYNEQFF
>TRBJ2-7|TRBV20-1|TRBD2|.
TGCAGTGCGAGAACTAGCGAATACCTGAGCGCCTACGAGCAGTACTTC
CSARTSEYLSAYEQYF
>TRBJ2-5|TRBV12-3/TRBV12-4|TRBD2|.
TGTGCCAGCTCTCAAGGCCTAGCGGGGAAAGAGACCCAGTACTTC
CASSQGLAGKETQYF
>TRBJ1-5|TRBV12-3/TRBV12-4|.|many
TGTGCCAGCAGTCCAGGTGGAGGCTATAGCAATCAGCCCCAGCATTTT
CASSPGGGYSNQPQHF
>TRBJ2-7|TRBV20-1|.|many
TGCAGTGCCCGCCGGACTGGGCAGCCCGGGGAGCAGTACTTC
CSARRTGQPGEQYF
>TRBJ2-5|TRBV28|.|many
TGTGCCAGCAAAGCCAGAAAAGAGACCCAGTACTTC
CASKARKETQYF
>TRBJ1-2|TRBV27|.|many
TGTGCCAGCGTCCCTACATTTCCTGTGGGAGGCCATGGCTACACCTTC
CASVPTFPVGGHGYTF
>TRBJ2-1|TRBV5-1|TRBD2|many
TGCGCCAGCAGCTTTCTAGCGGGGGGGCCCGATGAGCAGTTCTTC
CASSFLAGGPDEQFF
>TRBJ1-5|TRBV7-9|TRBD1|.
TGTGCCAGCAGCCTTCATGGGACAGGGAGCAATCAGCCCCAGCATTTT
CASSLHGTGSNQPQHF
>TRBJ2-1|TRBV20-1|TRBD2|many
TGCAGTGCTACAGCGGGGAACTACAATGAGCAGTTCTTC
CSATAGNYNEQFF
>TRBJ1-3|TRBV19|TRBD1|many
TGTGCCAGTTGGGACAGAAAAAAAACTGGAAACACCATATATTTT
CASWDRKKTGNTIYF
>TRBJ2-7|TRBV12-3/TRBV12-4|TRBD2|many
TGTGCCAGCAGGGGGCCCGTAGCGGGGGCCTACGAGCAGTACTTC
CASRGPVAGAYEQYF
>TRBJ2-1|TRBV12-3/TRBV12-4|TRBD2|many
TGTGCCAGCAAACCTATGCTGGCGGGAGGCTACAATGAGCAGTTCTTC
CASKPMLAGGYNEQFF
>TRBJ2-7|TRBV12-3/TRBV12-4|.|many
TGTGCCAGCAGTCACGACCGGAACGAGCAGTACTTC
CASSHDRNEQYF
>TRBJ1-2|TRBV12-3/TRBV12-4|TRBD1|.
TGTGCCAGCAGTCTACAGGGGTATGGCTACCCCTTC
CASSLQGYGYPF
>TRBJ2-7|TRBV7-2|TRBD2|many
TGTGCCAGCAGCCCTCGACTAGCGGGGAACTACGAGCAGTACTTC
CASSPRLAGNYEQYF
>TRBJ2-5|TRBV7-2|TRBD1|many
TGTGCCAGCAGCTTCGATAGGGGGCCAGAGACCCAGTACTTC
CASSFDRGPETQYF
>TRBJ1-5|TRBV19|TRBD1|.
TGTGCCAGTACACCGGGACAGGGAGCCAATCAGCCCCAGCATTTT
CASTPGQGANQPQHF
>TRBJ2-2|TRBV25-1|.|many
TGTGCCAGCACCCATACGAACACCGGGGAGCTGTTTTTT
CASTHTNTGELFF
>TRBJ2-7|TRBV28|TRBD2|many
TGTGCCAGCACCGGGGGGAGTTTGGGCGAGCAGTACTTC
CASTGGSLGEQYF
>TRBJ2-2|TRBV29-1|.|few
TGCAGCTCAGAGAGTTTCACCGGGGAGCTGTTTTTT
CSSESFTGELFF
>TRBJ2-7|TRBV28|.|many
TGTGCCAGCATGGGTAAGGGGAACTACGAGCAGTACTTC
CASMGKGNYEQYF
>TRBJ2-7|TRBV6-1|.|.
TGTGCCAGCAGTCTTCCGGGGGCTTCCTACGAGCAGTACTTC
CASSLPGASYEQYF
>TRBJ2-1|TRBV18|TRBD2|many
TGTGCCAGCAGTCCTGGGACTAGCGGCAATGAGCAGTTCTTC
CASSPGTSGNEQFF
>TRBJ2-7|TRBV9|.|few
TGTGCCAGCAGCGTTTACAGCGCCCCTTCTAGCGAGCAGTACTTC
CASSVYSAPSSEQYF
>TRBJ2-3|TRBV20-1|TRBD2|few
TGCAGTGCTAGAGATCACCCATACGGGAGGGACACAGATACGCAGTATTTT
CSARDHPYGRDTDTQYF
>TRBJ2-3|TRBV6-5|.|many
TGTGCCAGCAGTTCCCACCCCCAGGGGTTTACAGATACGCAGTATTTT
CASSSHPQGFTDTQYF
>TRBJ1-4|TRBV28|.|many
TGTGCCAGCAGCCTGGCCGGGACAAAGAATGAAAAACTGTTTTTT
CASSLAGTKNEKLFF
>TRBJ2-7|TRBV29-1|.|many
TGCAGCGTCGTGGGGACCGATACCTACGAGCAGTACTTC
CSVVGTDTYEQYF
>TRBJ2-3|TRBV7-8|.|many
TGTGCCAGCAGCGGACAAATAAGGGCAGATACGCAGTATTTT
CASSGQIRADTQYF
>TRBJ1-1|TRBV20-1|.|many
TGCAGTGCTAGTGGAGGGGCTGGAGAAGCTTTCTTT
CSASGGAGEAFF
>TRBJ2-2|TRBV28|.|many
TGTGCCAGCAGATTGCCGGGGCGACAGAACACCGGGGAGCTGTTTTTT
CASRLPGRQNTGELFF
>TRBJ1-2|TRBV7-9|.|many
TGTGCCAGCGGCCGGGAACAATGGAATGGCTACACCTTC
CASGREQWNGYTF
>TRBJ1-1|TRBV20-1|.|many
TGCAGTGCTAGAGTTTCAGGGACTGAAGCTTTCTTT
CSARVSGTEAFF
>TRBJ2-2|TRBV12-3/TRBV12-4|.|many
TGTGCCACCGCAGGGAGGGAGCTGTTTTTT
CATAGRELFF
>TRBJ2-1|TRBV27|.|many
TGTGCCAGCAGTTTCTTTGGCCCTAGCTCCTACAATGAGCAGTTCTTC
CASSFFGPSSYNEQFF
>TRBJ2-1|TRBV12-3/TRBV12-4|.|many
TGTGCCAGCAGTTTGGGGAACCTACCCGCGGGCCGGGAGTTCTTC
CASSLGNLPAGREFF
>TRBJ2-1|TRBV3-1|.|many
TGTGCCAGCAGCCCAGGACTAAGGTCCAGTGAGCAGTTCTTC
CASSPGLRSSEQFF
>TRBJ2-5|TRBV5-1|.|many
TGCGCCAGCAGCCTGGGCCCCTCGGGAGAGACCCAGTACTTC
CASSLGPSGETQYF
>TRBJ2-2|TRBV12-3/TRBV12-4|TRBD1|many
TGTGCCAGCAGTATGCCGGGACAGTGGAACACCGGGGAGCTGTTTTTT
CASSMPGQWNTGELFF
>TRBJ1-1|TRBV7-9|.|many
TGTGCCAGCAGGCCCGCTCAGGGCACTGAAGCTTTCTTT
CASRPAQGTEAFF
>TRBJ2-7|TRBV11-1|.|many
TGTGCCAGCAGCTTAAAAGGGTCAGGAACTTACGAGCAGTACTTC
CASSLKGSGTYEQYF
>TRBJ2-3|TRBV5-6|.|many
TGTGCCAGCGGATACCGAATCTGGGGTGGGGTGGATACGCAGTATTTT
CASGYRIWGGVDTQYF
>TRBJ1-1|TRBV29-1|TRBD1|many
TGCAGCGTTGGCAGGGGGGGGACTGAAGCTTTCTTT
CSVGRGGTEAFF
>TRBJ1-1|TRBV12-3/TRBV12-4|.|.
TGTGCCAGCAGTTTAAGGGGGTACACTGAAGCTTTCTTT
CASSLRGYTEAFF
>TRBJ2-6|TRBV5-4|TRBD1|few
TGTGCCAGCAGCTCGTTAACACGGGACAGGTGGGGCTCTGGGGCCAACGTCCTGACTTTC
CASSSLTRDRWGSGANVLTF